These 21 T cell receptor beta chains originate from one sample sequenced in a study of T cells after posttransplantation cyclophosphamide. Busulfan-fludarabine conditioning, marrow transplant, and cyclophosphamide on days +3 and +4 were administered. Generated by immunoSEQ multiplex PCR, the TCRdb table keeps only in-frame clones and is missing some. This table has thousands of clones, roughly 77% appearing once. Sequencing used PBMCs, obtained 188 days after allogeneic stem cell transplant with posttransplant cyclophosphamide. The receptors here all came from a male patient aged 55 to 69 who received an allogeneic stem cell transplant from a related donor and was CMV-positive. Some T cells could come from the graft donor.

The chain is built from TRBV9 and TRBJ1-4; perhaps TRBD1 as D (5 bases). Trimming left V 0 bases short and J 12 bases short, with 12 bases between. The CDR3 runs 13 residues. Germline CDR1 is SGDLS and CDR2 is YYNGEE. The DNA for the CDR3 is TGTGCCAGCAGCGTAGACCCCGGGGGAGAACTGTTTTTT. Translating gives CASSVDPGGELFF.

A remark on this clone: Other DNA sequences in the sample encode the same CDR3. V is TRBV7-8 and J is TRBJ1-5, with 10 nucleotides matching TRBD1. The CDR3 is 15 residues long. V shed 0 bases, J shed 7 bases, and the junction held 3 bases outside the gene matches. CDR1 is SGHVS, CDR2 FQNEAQ, per germline. The CDR3 bases are TGTGCCAGCAGCTTAGCGGGACAGGGGTTACAGCCCCAGCATTTT. This translates into CASSLAGQGLQPQHF.

This clone was recorded a few times. The chain combines TRBV11-2 with TRBJ1-1, with no clear D. The germline V gene has CDR1 SGHAT and CDR2 FQNNGV. This CDR3 region has 13 residues. The V and J ends lost 3 bases and 1 base respectively, with 6 bases between them. The CDR3 reads CASSLERNTEAFF. In nucleotides, the CDR3 is TGTGCCAGCAGCTTGGAGCGGAACACTGAAGCTTTCTTT.

V usage is TRBV2 and J usage is TRBJ2-1; TRBD1 might be the D (6 bases). CDR1 and CDR2 from the germline V gene are SNHLY and FYNNEI. With 5 bases removed from V and 4 bases from J, the gap between germline ends came to 15 bases. The CDR3 has 15 residues. In DNA form, the CDR3 reads TGTGCCAGCAGTCAACAGGGAATCGCTTACAATGAGCAGTTCTTC. It codes for CASSQQGIAYNEQFF.

The chain couples TRBV4-3 to TRBJ1-2, with 7 bases identical to TRBD1. V shed 3 bases and J 4 bases; nucleotides not matched to a gene: 8. The germline V gene encodes CDR1 LGHNA and CDR2 YSLEER. This CDR3 comprises 15 residues. This CDR3 reads CASSQDGQAAYGYTF. In DNA, the CDR3 is TGCGCCAGCAGCCAGGACGGACAGGCCGCCTATGGCTACACCTTC.

This clone is categorized as large (0.1 to 1%). The J gene is TRBJ2-7, the V gene TRBV7-6; 10 nucleotides line up with TRBD1. CDR1 and CDR2 from the germline V gene are SGHVS and FNYEAQ. V shed 4 bases, J shed 4 bases, and the junction held 7 bases outside the gene matches. The CDR3 runs to 15 residues. The CDR3 loop reads CASSSGTGEGYEQYV. CDR3 coding DNA: TGTGCCAGCAGCTCCGGGACAGGGGAAGGTTACGAGCAGTACGTC.

This chain joins TRBV14 and TRBJ2-7; TRBD2 is a possible D gene (5 bases). V gave up 1 base and J gave up 8 bases, with 21 bases separating them. This CDR3 has 16 residues. CDR1 SGHDN and CDR2 FVKESK come from the germline V gene. CDR3 in amino acids: CASSQVGAGNSGKQYF. The CDR3 DNA sequence: TGTGCCAGCAGCCAAGTCGGCGCCGGGAATTCAGGCAAGCAGTACTTC.

This rearrangement joins TRBV10-3 to TRBJ2-2; the match to TRBD2 covers 8 bases. The germline CDR1 and CDR2 sequences are ENHRY and SYGVKD. V was clipped by 6 bases and J by 13 bases; unmatched bases: 10. This CDR3 is 13 amino acids long. CDR3 bases: TGTGCCATCAGGGGGACTAGGGAATTGGGGCTGTTTTTT. Protein sequence: CAIRGTRELGLFF.

V usage is TRBV6-4 and J usage is TRBJ2-1; D may be TRBD2 (7 bases). Germline CDR1 MRHNA, CDR2 SNTAGT. The CDR3 contains 15 residues. V lost 2 bases, J lost 4 bases, and 12 bases lay in between. DNA for the CDR3: TGTGCCAGCAGTGACGGAGCGGGACATTACAATGAGCAGTTCTTC. Translating gives CASSDGAGHYNEQFF.

The chain has TRBV19 and TRBJ2-1; a possible D gene is TRBD2 (6 bases). The ends were cut back, 1 base at V and 0 bases at J, with 13 bases in the middle. CDR3 length equals 17 residues. CDR1 is LNHDA, CDR2 SQIVND, per germline (reference sequence). The CDR3 nucleotides are TGTGCCAGTAGTATAGGGGGGGTAGCGTTCTCCTACAATGAGCAGTTCTTC. As protein: CASSIGGVAFSYNEQFF. Variable domain in full (rest from reference TRBV19 and TRBJ2-1): DGGITQSPKYLFRKEGQNVTLSCEQNLNHDAMYWYRQDPGQGLRLIYYSQIVNDFQKGDIAEGYSVSREKKESFPLTVTSAQKNPTAFYLCASSIGGVAFSYNEQFFGPGTRLTVL.

V is TRBV30 and J is TRBJ1-2, with D perhaps TRBD1 (5 bases). Germline V lookup: CDR1 GTSNPN, CDR2 SVGIG (reference sequence). The CDR3 sequence is 14 residues long. The V and J ends lost 2 bases and 2 bases respectively, with 12 bases between them. CDR3 sequence: CAWSRQGLNYGYTF. The DNA for the CDR3 is TGTGCCTGGAGTAGGCAGGGCCTGAACTATGGCTACACCTTC.

The rearrangement links TRBV27 to TRBJ2-1, with a weak D call TRBD2 (6 bases). Per the germline V gene, CDR1 is MNHEY and CDR2 is SMNVEV (reference sequence). Trimming stripped 3 bases from V and 3 bases from J, with 9 bases between. The length of the CDR3 is 14 residues. CDR3 amino acids: CASSFGGIYNEQFF. The CDR3 DNA follows: TGTGCCAGCAGTTTCGGCGGGATCTACAATGAGCAGTTCTTC.

The gene calls are TRBV7-3 and TRBJ1-1; no clear D gene. V was shortened by 4 bases and J by 1 base, with 7 bases between the two germline ends. This CDR3 contains 13 residues. Germline V gene data show CDR1 as SGHTA and CDR2 as FQGTGA. Here the CDR3 DNA reads TGTGCCAGCAGCTCTCAGGAGAACACTGAAGCTTTCTTT. Amino acids: CASSSQENTEAFF.

The chain joins TRBV9 to TRBJ2-3; 8 bases map to TRBD2. The V and J ends lost 3 bases and 3 bases, in that order; junction bases with no gene match: 9. CDR1 and CDR2 (germline): SGDLS, YYNGEE. This CDR3 comprises 16 residues. CDR3 region: CASSAKGGGRTDTQYF. The CDR3 DNA reads TGTGCCAGCAGCGCAAAGGGGGGCGGGAGGACAGATACGCAGTATTTT.

The J gene is TRBJ2-5, the V gene TRBV4-2, with 8 bases that match TRBD2. The V segment lost 2 bases and the J segment 2 bases; nucleotides outside the gene matches: 7. The CDR3 extends over 16 amino acids. Germline loops: CDR1 LGHNA, CDR2 YNFKEQ. CDR3 nucleotide sequence: TGTGCCAGCAGCCAATTACTAGCGGCCAAACAAGAGACCCAGTACTTC. It codes for CASSQLLAAKQETQYF.

The chain joins TRBV6-5 to TRBJ2-1, with D perhaps TRBD2 (5 bases). CDR3 length: 13 amino acids. The ends were cut back, 8 bases at V and 8 bases at J, with 16 bases in the middle. The germline V gene has CDR1 MNHEY and CDR2 SVGAGI. The CDR3 loop reads CASLGDLGYEQFF. The CDR3 nucleotides read TGTGCCAGCCTCGGGGATCTAGGGTATGAGCAGTTCTTC.

The chain combines TRBV4-3 with TRBJ2-5; 7 bases are shared with TRBD1. V lost 0 bases, J lost 11 bases, and 12 bases stayed unmatched. Per the germline V gene, CDR1 is LGHNA and CDR2 is YSLEER. The CDR3 loop spans 15 amino acids. CDR3 residues: CASSQERGQWGEQYF. The CDR3 DNA is TGCGCCAGCAGCCAAGAGAGGGGGCAGTGGGGAGAGCAGTACTTC.

The chain combines TRBV27 with TRBJ1-5; TRBD1 agrees at 7 bases. CDR3 length: 12 amino acids. CDR1 is MNHEY, CDR2 SMNVEV, per germline (reference sequence). Trimming removed 8 bases from V and 7 bases from J; junction bases left unmatched: 5. Written as DNA, the CDR3 is TGTGCCAGCTCTCAGGGGGGCCAGCCCCAGCATTTT. Translating gives CASSQGGQPQHF.

This clone has just one count. This chain joins TRBV19 and TRBJ1-5, with D possibly TRBD1 on 5 matching bases. This CDR3 has 16 amino acids. V was clipped by 4 bases and J by 6 bases, with 19 bases between them. Germline-derived CDR1 and CDR2 are LNHDA and SQIVND (reference sequence). This chain's CDR3 is CASSTFELRRGQPQHF. CDR3 nucleotides: TGTGCCAGTAGTACTTTCGAACTCAGGAGGGGTCAGCCCCAGCATTTT.

Written as DNA, the CDR3 is TGTGCCAGCAGCCTGACCGACAGGGGAGAGACCCAGTACTTC. This codes for CASSLTDRGETQYF. V and J are TRBV7-9 and TRBJ2-5, with 8 bases lining up with TRBD1. The germline V gene encodes CDR1 SEHNR and CDR2 FQNEAQ (reference sequence). The CDR3 consists of 14 residues. V was clipped by 5 bases and J by 4 bases; unmatched bases: 6.

The chain couples TRBV7-2 to TRBJ2-1; 8 bases are a match to TRBD2. Germline V CDR1 and CDR2: SGHTA, FQGNSA. CDR3 length: 16 residues. Unmatched junction bases numbered 11, after V lost 5 bases and J lost 5 bases. CDR3 residues: CASSPPSGRGNNEQFF. The CDR3 nucleotides read TGTGCCAGCAGCCCTCCTTCCGGGAGGGGTAACAATGAGCAGTTCTTC.